Listed below are T cell receptor beta chains from one sample, sequenced in a study of lymphopenia after photon versus proton radiotherapy. Using immunoSEQ multiplex PCR, the repertoire was profiled, and TCRdb retains in-frame clones only, with some absent. The table shows tens of thousands of clones, with roughly 90% occurring only once. Specimen: peripheral blood, collected from a patient treated with photon-based radiotherapy. All receptors come from a man aged 55 to 70 with cholangiocarcinoma. Both conserved end residues are part of each CDR3. The D gene is left open where the match is weak. Only part of the rows carry a size: once, few, many, or a class if the clone is expanded.

abundance	d_gene	j_gene	v_gene	CDR3aa	CDR3nt
NA	NA	TRBJ2-7	TRBV4-1	CASSQGSPSAYEQYF	TGCGCCAGCAGCCAAGGGTCTCCCTCCGCCTACGAGCAGTACTTC
large	NA	TRBJ1-1	TRBV9	CASSVGQYSTEAFF	TGTGCCAGCAGCGTTGGACAGTATAGTACTGAAGCTTTCTTT
NA	TRBD1	TRBJ2-3	TRBV28	CASSLPGTGVEDTQYF	TGTGCCAGCAGTTTACCCGGGACAGGGGTGGAAGATACGCAGTATTTT
NA	NA	TRBJ1-1	TRBV7-9	CASLGRDAEAFF	TGTGCCAGCCTGGGTAGGGACGCTGAAGCTTTCTTT
once	NA	TRBJ1-6	TRBV2	CASTRSPSSYNSPLHF	TGTGCCAGCACTCGGAGCCCCAGCTCCTATAATTCACCCCTCCACTTT
NA	TRBD1	TRBJ2-1	TRBV28	CASSSSRDRGTSYNEQFF	TGTGCCAGCAGTTCATCCCGGGACAGGGGCACCTCCTACAATGAGCAGTTCTTC
NA	NA	TRBJ1-6	TRBV28	CASRNIGGSSYNSPLHF	TGTGCCAGCAGAAATATCGGCGGGAGCTCCTATAATTCACCCCTCCACTTT
NA	TRBD1	TRBJ2-1	TRBV9	CASSGDRGWNEQFF	TGTGCCAGCAGCGGGGACAGGGGGTGGAATGAGCAGTTCTTC
NA	NA	TRBJ1-1	TRBV5-1	CASRISAENTEAFF	TGCGCCAGCAGAATTTCGGCCGAGAACACTGAAGCTTTCTTT
NA	NA	TRBJ2-5	TRBV19	CASSIDGRETQYF	TGTGCCAGTAGTATAGACGGAAGAGAGACCCAGTACTTC
NA	TRBD1	TRBJ2-5	TRBV9	CASSPRGQGPAETQYF	TGTGCCAGCAGCCCTCGGGGACAGGGGCCCGCAGAGACCCAGTACTTC
NA	NA	TRBJ2-5	TRBV12-5	CASGLDRPGTAQYF	TGTGCTAGTGGTTTGGATCGCCCAGGGACTGCCCAGTACTTC
NA	NA	TRBJ2-5	TRBV2	CASSELGMEETQYF	TGTGCCAGCAGTGAACTAGGAATGGAAGAGACCCAGTACTTC
NA	NA	TRBJ2-3	TRBV9	CASSVEVQGPDTQYF	TGTGCCAGCAGCGTAGAGGTTCAGGGGCCAGATACGCAGTATTTT
NA	NA	TRBJ1-2	TRBV19	CATRGHGYTF	TGTGCCACCCGGGGCCATGGCTACACCTTC
NA	NA	TRBJ1-3	TRBV7-2	CASSLGRAGNTIYF	TGTGCCAGCAGCTTAGGCCGGGCAGGAAACACCATATATTTT
NA	TRBD1	TRBJ2-3	TRBV19	CASSGTGGTDTQYF	TGTGCCAGTAGTGGGACAGGGGGCACAGATACGCAGTATTTT
NA	TRBD1	TRBJ2-7	TRBV4-1	CASSQDVGQGFLYEQYF	TGCGCCAGCAGCCAAGACGTGGGACAGGGCTTCCTCTACGAGCAGTACTTC
few	TRBD2	TRBJ2-3	TRBV6-1	CASSLLLGGRDTQYF	TGTGCCAGCAGTCTCCTATTGGGGGGGAGAGATACGCAGTATTTT
NA	NA	TRBJ2-1	TRBV2	CASAPYNEQFF	TGTGCCAGCGCCCCTTACAATGAGCAGTTCTTC
NA	NA	TRBJ2-1	TRBV29-1	CSVDGGPSYNEQFF	TGCAGCGTTGATGGAGGCCCCTCCTACAATGAGCAGTTCTTC
once	TRBD1	TRBJ1-2	TRBV4-1	CASSSQGLANYGYTF	TGCGCCAGCAGCTCACAGGGGTTGGCTAACTATGGCTACACCTTC
NA	NA	TRBJ2-3	TRBV19	CASSIGSDADTQYF	TGTGCCAGTAGTATCGGGAGTGACGCAGATACGCAGTATTTT
NA	NA	TRBJ2-2	TRBV7-2	CASSLDPGSTKTGELFF	TGTGCCAGCAGCTTAGACCCGGGCAGTACAAAAACCGGGGAGCTGTTTTTT
NA	TRBD1	TRBJ1-5	TRBV7-3	CASSFGGDRGSYSNQPQHF	TGTGCCAGCAGCTTTGGTGGGGACAGGGGCTCCTATAGCAATCAGCCCCAGCATTTT
NA	TRBD2	TRBJ2-1	TRBV6-4	CASSDSRTSDYNEQFF	TGTGCCAGCAGTGACTCGAGGACTAGCGACTACAATGAGCAGTTCTTC
NA	TRBD1	TRBJ2-7	TRBV6-5	CASRPGQGKGEQYF	TGTGCCAGCAGGCCGGGACAGGGAAAAGGCGAGCAGTACTTC
NA	NA	TRBJ2-7	TRBV5-1	CASSLTGGAYEQYF	TGCGCCAGCAGCTTAACAGGGGGGGCCTACGAGCAGTACTTC
NA	TRBD1	TRBJ1-1	TRBV10-1	CASSAGTGGKEAEAFF	TGCGCCAGCAGTGCAGGGACAGGGGGTAAGGAGGCTGAAGCTTTCTTT
NA	NA	TRBJ2-3	TRBV27	CASSGRKRGTDTQYF	TGTGCCAGCAGTGGCCGGAAACGCGGCACAGATACGCAGTATTTT
NA	TRBD1	TRBJ2-6	TRBV19	CASSRQPGGVSGANVLTF	TGTGCCAGTAGCCGACAGCCAGGGGGAGTCTCTGGGGCCAACGTCCTGACTTTC
NA	NA	TRBJ2-2	TRBV7-2	CASSLVSGLVTGELFF	TGTGCCAGCAGCTTAGTTTCGGGATTGGTCACCGGGGAGCTGTTTTTT
once	NA	TRBJ2-1	TRBV14	CASSRSRLVVLSRRDNEQFF	TGTGCCAGCAGCCGGTCCAGGTTAGTGGTATTGAGTCGTCGGGACAATGAGCAGTTCTTC
NA	TRBD1	TRBJ2-3	TRBV6-5	CASSYSGTVQDTQYF	TGTGCCAGCAGTTACTCGGGGACAGTACAAGATACGCAGTATTTT
NA	NA	TRBJ2-3	TRBV4-2	CASSRPTTDTQYF	TGTGCCAGCAGCCGACCTACCACAGATACGCAGTATTTT
NA	NA	TRBJ1-3	TRBV28	CASRTARNTIYF	TGTGCCAGCAGAACCGCGAGAAACACCATATATTTT
NA	NA	TRBJ1-5	TRBV4-3	CASSQDLNQPQHF	TGCGCCAGCAGCCAAGATCTCAATCAGCCCCAGCATTTT
NA	NA	TRBJ2-1	TRBV6-1	CASYSLYNEQFF	TGTGCCAGCTATAGTTTGTACAATGAGCAGTTCTTC
NA	NA	TRBJ2-6	TRBV20-1	CSLLRANVLTF	TGCAGCCTCCTACGTGCCAACGTCCTGACTTTC
once	TRBD2	TRBJ2-1	TRBV19	CASTPQSGSVYNEQFF	TGTGCCAGTACCCCCCAAAGCGGGAGTGTGTACAATGAGCAGTTCTTC
NA	NA	TRBJ1-2	TRBV7-2	CASSLGVDQGYTF	TGTGCCAGCAGCTTAGGGGTCGATCAGGGCTACACCTTC
NA	NA	TRBJ1-5	TRBV18	CASSPPNSNQPQHF	TGTGCCAGCTCACCACCAAATAGCAATCAGCCCCAGCATTTT
NA	NA	TRBJ2-1	TRBV29-1	CSAPEEQFF	TGCAGCGCGCCGGAGGAGCAGTTCTTC
NA	TRBD1	TRBJ2-5	TRBV15	CATSIDRGNPQYF	TGTGCCACCAGCATAGACAGGGGAAATCCCCAGTACTTC
NA	NA	TRBJ1-1	TRBV10-3	CAISSRERDTEAFF	TGTGCCATCAGTTCCCGGGAGAGGGACACTGAAGCTTTCTTT
NA	NA	TRBJ1-4	TRBV6-1	CASSLGEVPLFF	TGTGCCAGCAGTTTAGGGGAAGTGCCCTTGTTTTTT
NA	TRBD2	TRBJ2-3	TRBV4-1	CASSQYSGTSGRSHTQYF	TGCGCCAGCAGCCAATACTCCGGGACTAGCGGGAGGTCACATACGCAGTATTTT
NA	TRBD1	TRBJ1-3	TRBV27	CASGRQGLSGNTIYF	TGTGCCAGCGGCCGACAGGGCCTCTCTGGAAACACCATATATTTT
NA	TRBD2	TRBJ2-5	TRBV18	CASSPLAGGQETQYF	TGTGCCAGCTCACCACTAGCGGGGGGGCAAGAGACCCAGTACTTC
NA	NA	TRBJ1-5	TRBV6-1	CASSEATQHF	TGTGCCAGCAGTGAAGCGACCCAGCATTTT
NA	TRBD2	TRBJ2-1	TRBV27	CASSLSGGNYNEQFF	TGTGCCAGCAGTTTAAGCGGGGGGAATTACAATGAGCAGTTCTTC
NA	NA	TRBJ2-1	TRBV11-3	CASSLGGNSGEQFF	TGTGCCAGCAGCTTAGGAGGGAATTCCGGTGAGCAGTTCTTC
NA	NA	TRBJ1-4	TRBV28	CASGTPATANEKLFF	TGTGCCAGCGGGACCCCAGCGACGGCAAATGAAAAACTGTTTTTT
NA	TRBD2	TRBJ2-1	TRBV14	CASSQIRGSGGGDEQFF	TGTGCCAGCAGCCAAATCCGGGGTAGCGGGGGGGGCGATGAGCAGTTCTTC
NA	NA	TRBJ2-7	TRBV6-1	CASSEGAAGVYEQYF	TGTGCCAGCAGTGAAGGGGCAGCAGGGGTCTACGAGCAGTACTTC
NA	TRBD1	TRBJ1-4	TRBV18	CASSPRGRGEKLFF	TGTGCCAGCTCTCCCAGGGGGCGAGGAGAAAAACTGTTTTTT
NA	TRBD1	TRBJ2-7	TRBV18	CASSPPGQGAYEQYF	TGTGCCAGCTCACCCCCGGGACAGGGGGCCTACGAGCAGTACTTC
NA	NA	TRBJ1-5	TRBV18	CASSRSGNNQPQHF	TGTGCCAGCTCACGGTCTGGGAACAATCAGCCCCAGCATTTT
NA	NA	TRBJ1-1	TRBV6-1	CASSEPNTEAFF	TGTGCCAGCAGTGAACCAAACACTGAAGCTTTCTTT
NA	TRBD1	TRBJ2-1	TRBV2	CASSEDRGAYNEQFF	TGTGCCAGCAGCGAGGACAGGGGGGCCTACAATGAGCAGTTCTTC